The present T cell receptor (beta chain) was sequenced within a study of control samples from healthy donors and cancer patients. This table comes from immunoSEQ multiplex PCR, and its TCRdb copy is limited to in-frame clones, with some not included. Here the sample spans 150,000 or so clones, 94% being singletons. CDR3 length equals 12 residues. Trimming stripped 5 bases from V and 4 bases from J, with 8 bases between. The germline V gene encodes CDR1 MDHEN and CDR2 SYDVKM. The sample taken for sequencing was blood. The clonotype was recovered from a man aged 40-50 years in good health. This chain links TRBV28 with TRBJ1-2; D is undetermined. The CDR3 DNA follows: TGTGCCAGCAGTCTCCAAGCCTATGGCTACACCTTC. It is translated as CASSLQAYGYTF.